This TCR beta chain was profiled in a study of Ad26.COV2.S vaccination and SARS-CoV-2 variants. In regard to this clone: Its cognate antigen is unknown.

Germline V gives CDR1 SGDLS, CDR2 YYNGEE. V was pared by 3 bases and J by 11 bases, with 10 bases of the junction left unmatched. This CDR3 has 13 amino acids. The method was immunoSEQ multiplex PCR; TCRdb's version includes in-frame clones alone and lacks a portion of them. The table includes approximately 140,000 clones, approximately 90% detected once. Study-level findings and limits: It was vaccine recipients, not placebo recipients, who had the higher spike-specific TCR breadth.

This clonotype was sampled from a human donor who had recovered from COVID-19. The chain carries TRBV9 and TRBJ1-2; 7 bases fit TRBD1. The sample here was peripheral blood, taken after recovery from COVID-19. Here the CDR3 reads CASSAGQAWGYTF. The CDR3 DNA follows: TGTGCCAGCAGCGCCGGACAGGCCTGGGGGTACACCTTC.